Following are 22 T cell receptor beta chains from one sample sequenced in a study of post-analysis software for immune sequencing data. Carried by the TCR beta cDNA libraries were unique molecular identifiers. MiXCR, applied by TCRdb to the PCR reads, yields one record per CDR3 protein. Here the sample spans some 890,000 distinct CDR3 sequences, around 50% being singletons. Whole-study findings and limits: Patients had higher frequencies than controls of five or six TRBV segments, including TRBV5-6, TRBV5-1 and TRBV20-1.

The antigens of these receptors remain unknown. What was sequenced was blood. Receptor source: a girl aged 5 to 17 with multiple sclerosis.

This chain uses TRBV6-5 with TRBJ1-2; tentatively, D is TRBD1 (6 bases). Germline assignment: CDR1 MNHEY and CDR2 SVGAGI. Trimming shortened V by 4 bases and J by 7 bases, and 19 bases separated the two germline ends. This CDR3 region has 15 residues. CDR3 sequence: CASSSPRGGAGGYTF. CDR3 coding DNA: TGTGCCAGCAGTTCCCCAAGGGGGGGCGCCGGTGGCTACACCTTC.

The V gene is TRBV11-2, the J gene TRBJ2-5; D is ambiguous. The CDR3 totals 14 residues. Looked up from germline, CDR1 is SGHAT and CDR2 is FQNNGV. The V end lost 2 bases, the J end lost 2 bases, and 9 bases lay between the germline ends. In nucleotides, the CDR3 is TGTGCCAGCAGCTTAATGGGGAATCAAGAGACCCAGTACTTC. Its protein product is CASSLMGNQETQYF.

This clonotype was counted a few times. The chain employs TRBV29-1 and TRBJ2-7; D remains unclear. This CDR3 has 12 amino acids. Germline V gene data show CDR1 as SQVTM and CDR2 as ANQGSEA. With 4 bases removed from V and 2 bases from J, the gap between germline ends came to 9 bases. The CDR3 DNA reads TGCAGCGTTGGAGTCTTGGCCTACGAGCAGTACTTC. It encodes CSVGVLAYEQYF.

The chain carries TRBV12-3 or TRBV12-4 and TRBJ1-1, with a tentative D call TRBD1 (5 bases). The CDR3 runs 13 residues. V shed 1 base and J shed 7 bases, with 10 bases lying between them. The CDR3 protein is CASSLGRADEAFF. Written as DNA, the CDR3 is TGTGCCAGCAGTTTAGGCAGGGCTGATGAAGCTTTCTTT.

The V gene is TRBV20-1, the J gene TRBJ2-5; TRBD2 matches 12 bases. The last part of the DNA fits TRBJ2-7 better; the J call may be wrong. There are 14 residues in the CDR3. In germline, CDR1 is DFQATT, CDR2 SNEGSKA (reference sequence). In DNA, the CDR3 is TGCAGTGCCCCCCGGCTAGCGGGAGGGCGCGAGCAGTACTTC. Translated, it gives CSAPRLAGGREQYF.

This clonotype showed up just a few times. The rearrangement joins TRBV12-3 or TRBV12-4 to TRBJ2-7; TRBD1 is a possible D gene (5 bases). The CDR3 runs to 13 residues. Trimming removed 4 bases at V and 2 bases at J, with 9 bases between. The CDR3: CASSSGLPYEQYF. For the CDR3, the DNA is TGTGCCAGCAGTTCAGGGTTGCCCTACGAGCAGTACTTC.

V is TRBV10-1 and J is TRBJ2-1, with 8 bases that match TRBD2. This CDR3 spans 16 amino acids. The ends lost 5 bases at V and 12 bases at J; junction bases unmatched: 18. Per the germline V gene, CDR1 is WNHNN and CDR2 is SYGVQD (reference sequence). The CDR3 reads CASSPPGGRAVDGQFF. CDR3 coding DNA: TGCGCCAGCAGTCCACCGGGAGGGAGGGCCGTAGATGGGCAGTTCTTC.

The V and J genes are TRBV20-1 and TRBJ1-1; no firm D call. Germline loops: CDR1 DFQATT, CDR2 SNEGSKA (reference sequence). Between the trimmed V and J ends, which lost 6 bases and 2 bases, there was a span of 7 bases. CDR3 size: 11 residues. This chain's CDR3 is CSARRNTEAFF. CDR3 coding DNA: TGCAGTGCCCGACGTAACACTGAAGCTTTCTTT.

This clonotype has just a few counts. A read error may produce the germline difference seen at one junction end. The chain links TRBV3-1 to TRBJ2-1; 9 bases fit TRBD2. CDR1 and CDR2 from the germline V gene are LGHDT and YNNKEL (reference sequence). The CDR3 covers 15 residues. CDR3: CVSSLRREGYNEQFF. CDR3 bases: TGTGTCAGCAGCCTGCGGCGGGAGGGTTACAATGAGCAGTTCTTC.

Only a few counts were recorded for this clonotype. The gene calls are TRBV12-3 or TRBV12-4 and TRBJ1-1, with D hard to call. The CDR3 runs to 13 residues. V was shortened by 7 bases and J by 1 base, with 10 bases between the two germline ends. The CDR3 DNA reads as TGTGCCAGCAACCGACGGGGGAACACTGAAGCTTTCTTT. Translated: CASNRRGNTEAFF.

This clonotype has just a few counts. J is TRBJ2-7 and V is TRBV29-1; D may be TRBD2 (7 bases). The J call may be faulty, since TRBJ2-5 better matches the DNA end. Germline values: CDR1 SQVTM, CDR2 ANQGSEA. The CDR3 is made up of 12 amino acids. The CDR3 DNA sequence: TGCAGCGTTGCTGGGGGGGCAGAGACCCAGTACTTC. This translates into CSVAGGAETQYF.

This clonotype came up a few times. The gene calls are TRBV9 and TRBJ2-1, with 10 nucleotides matching TRBD2. Trimming removed 0 bases from V and 6 bases from J; junction bases left unmatched: 6. The germline V gene has CDR1 SGDLS and CDR2 YYNGEE. The CDR3 extends over 16 amino acids. The CDR3 loop is CASSVAAGGLTNEQFF. The CDR3 DNA sequence: TGTGCCAGCAGCGTAGCAGCGGGGGGGCTTACCAATGAGCAGTTCTTC.

The chain recombines TRBV5-4 with TRBJ1-2; 12 nucleotides align to TRBD1. There are 17 residues in the CDR3. Germline V gene sequence: CDR1 SGHNT, CDR2 YYREEE (reference sequence). J lost 4 bases, V lost 4 bases, and 11 bases had no gene match. The CDR3 loop is CASSVIPGQGAPYGYTF. CDR3 bases: TGTGCCAGCAGCGTGATCCCGGGACAGGGGGCGCCCTATGGCTACACCTTC.

A single count supports this clonotype. The chain is built from TRBV2 and TRBJ2-4; D not resolved. The germline V gene encodes CDR1 SNHLY and CDR2 FYNNEI. CDR3 size: 16 residues. Trimming took 5 bases from V and 0 from J, leaving 14 bases between them. For the CDR3, the DNA is TGTGCCAGCAGTTTTGAGAGGCAACTAGCCAAAAACATTCAGTACTTC. Amino acids: CASSFERQLAKNIQYF.

The genes are TRBV27 and TRBJ2-1; D unresolved. V was cut by 11 bases and J by 0 bases, with 11 bases left in between. Germline values: CDR1 MNHEY, CDR2 SMNVEV (reference sequence). This CDR3 spans 13 amino acids. This chain's CDR3 is CASRTGSYNEQFF. The CDR3 DNA is TGTGCCTCTCGAACCGGCTCCTACAATGAGCAGTTCTTC.

The rearrangement uses TRBV15 and TRBJ2-7, with D tentatively TRBD1 (5 bases). There are 13 residues in the CDR3. The V gene's germline CDR1 is LNHNV and CDR2 YYDKDF (reference sequence). Between the trimmed V and J ends, which lost 5 bases and 3 bases, there was a span of 11 bases. CDR3 sequence: CATSVQGNYEQYF. The CDR3 bases are TGTGCCACCAGCGTCCAGGGTAACTACGAGCAGTACTTC.

The chain employs TRBV9 and TRBJ2-1; D not certain. The germline CDR1 and CDR2 sequences are SGDLS and YYNGEE. The CDR3 loop spans 12 amino acids. V dropped 0 bases and J dropped 4 bases, with 2 bases sitting between them. DNA of the CDR3: TGTGCCAGCAGCGTAGCGTACAATGAGCAGTTCTTC. It encodes CASSVAYNEQFF.

The chain recombines TRBV20-1 with TRBJ1-2; maybe TRBD1 (6 bases). The CDR3 sequence is 13 residues long. In germline, CDR1 is DFQATT, CDR2 SNEGSKA (reference sequence). V lost 6 bases, J lost 4 bases, and 15 bases lay in between. This CDR3 reads CSARGPVTYGYTF. In DNA, the CDR3 is TGCAGTGCCCGGGGGCCGGTGACCTATGGCTACACCTTC.

The chain employs TRBV7-2 and TRBJ2-7, with 9 nucleotides matching TRBD2. The CDR3 is 16 residues long. Trimming cost V 3 bases and J 3 bases; bases outside gene matches: 9. Per germline, CDR1 SGHTA and CDR2 FQGNSA. CDR3 sequence: CASSFHWREGGYEQYF. CDR3 sequence (DNA): TGTGCCAGCAGCTTTCATTGGCGGGAGGGTGGCTACGAGCAGTACTTC.

There are a few counts of this clonotype. This chain connects TRBV7-9 to TRBJ2-4; D perhaps matches TRBD1 (6 bases). The J call could be wrong; TRBJ2-7 is a better fit for the DNA end. The CDR3 is 18 residues long. CDR1 and CDR2 from the germline V gene are SEHNR and FQNEAQ (reference sequence). Here the CDR3 DNA reads TGTGCCAGCAGGATGGTTCCCCACCGATTGGACAGATCGTACGAGCAGTACTTC. It translates to CASRMVPHRLDRSYEQYF.

The chain is built from TRBV29-1 and TRBJ1-4; D perhaps matches TRBD1 (5 bases). Looked up from germline, CDR1 is SQVTM and CDR2 is ANQGSEA. V dropped 7 bases and J dropped 14 bases, with 23 bases sitting between them. This CDR3 has 13 residues. DNA of the CDR3: TGCAGCGCTGGGCACGGTCCAGGGCAATTCCTGTTTTTT. It specifies CSAGHGPGQFLFF.

This clonotype came up a few times. V and J are TRBV10-3 and TRBJ2-1, with TRBD2 matching over 13 bases. V trimming: 4 bases; J trimming: 4 bases; junction bases outside the gene matches: 4. Germline V lookup: CDR1 ENHRY, CDR2 SYGVKD. The CDR3 is made up of 16 amino acids. The DNA of the CDR3 is TGTGCCATCAGTGTAACTAGCGGGAGGGTTTACAATGAGCAGTTCTTC. Translating it yields CAISVTSGRVYNEQFF.